This TCR beta chain was captured in a study of OX40 agonist ivuxolimab in advanced cancers. Study overall: Patients took ivuxolimab, an agonistic anti-OX40 (CD134) antibody. The dose of intravenous ivuxolimab that patients received every 2 weeks ranged from 0.01 to 10 mg/kg. A mean age of roughly 62 years, range roughly 20 to 90, was recorded, and under 85% were male.

On this clone itself: The antigen remains undetermined.

Sequencing was performed with immunoSEQ multiplex PCR; in TCRdb, only in-frame clones are kept and a portion is missing. The sample lists about 100,000 clones, approximately 90% seen once, with roughly 0.56% in the top ten. Study-wide results and limits: The study observed clonal expansion of CD4+ and CD8+ blood T cells by week 6 at 0.1 to 3.0 mg/kg.

The V gene's germline CDR1 is SGHTA and CDR2 FQGNSA. This CDR3 is 15 amino acids long. The V end lost 5 bases, the J end lost 4 bases, and 14 bases lay between the germline ends. This chain links TRBV7-2 with TRBJ2-2; D may be TRBD2 (6 bases). This receptor was taken from an adult with an advanced solid tumor such as melanoma, head and neck, liver or kidney cancer. Sequencing used CD4+ or CD8+ T cells sorted from blood, obtained in a trial of the OX40 agonist ivuxolimab. CDR3 bases: TGTGCCAGCAGCCCCTCCGTGGGGGGCACCGGGGAGCTGTTTTTT. The encoded protein is CASSPSVGGTGELFF.